Following are 27 T cell receptor beta chains from one sample sequenced in a study of blood T cell repertoires in COVID-19. The method was immunoSEQ multiplex PCR; TCRdb's version includes in-frame clones alone and lacks a portion of them. The sample holds roughly 290,000 clones, roughly 89% seen once. Sample: peripheral blood. The receptors come from a man aged 25-45 years with acute or convalescent COVID-19.

The V and J genes are TRBV27 and TRBJ2-1; perhaps TRBD2 as D (6 bases). Germline V lookup: CDR1 MNHEY, CDR2 SMNVEV (reference sequence). The CDR3 sequence is 17 residues long. V was shortened by 2 bases and J by 5 bases, with 19 bases between the two germline ends. The CDR3 nucleotides read TGTGCCAGCAGTTTACATACTAGCCCAGATGGTAACAATGAGCAGTTCTTC. Translation: CASSLHTSPDGNNEQFF.

V and J are TRBV28 and TRBJ2-7; a weak D match, TRBD2 (6 bases). Germline loops: CDR1 MDHEN, CDR2 SYDVKM. CDR3 length: 14 residues. The V end was cut by 3 bases, the J end by 3 bases, with 12 bases between. DNA for the CDR3: TGTGCCAGCAGTTTGGTAGCGGAGCTCTACGAGCAGTACTTC. Protein sequence: CASSLVAELYEQYF.

This rearrangement joins TRBV6-4 to TRBJ2-5, with TRBD2 matching 9 bases. Germline CDR1 and CDR2: MRHNA and SNTAGT. Unmatched junction bases numbered 7, after V lost 3 bases and J lost 5 bases. CDR3 length: 15 amino acids. DNA for the CDR3: TGTGCCAGCAGTGAGCATAGCGGGAGCGCGGAGACCCAGTACTTC. It encodes CASSEHSGSAETQYF.

The chain joins TRBV6-1 to TRBJ1-2, with 7 bases that match TRBD1. With 2 bases clipped from V and 8 bases from J, the junction kept 11 bases outside the gene matches. Per the germline V gene, CDR1 is MNHNS and CDR2 is SASEGT. The CDR3 spans 15 residues. The CDR3 nucleotides are TGTGCCAGCAGTGAAACGACAGGGCCCATCGGCGGCTACACCTTC. Amino acid sequence: CASSETTGPIGGYTF.

The chain recombines TRBV11-2 with TRBJ2-7, with a weak D call TRBD1 (5 bases). Trimming removed 5 bases from V and 2 bases from J, with 16 bases in between. The CDR3 totals 15 residues. The V gene's germline CDR1 is SGHAT and CDR2 FQNNGV. For the CDR3, the DNA is TGTGCCAGCAGCCCCGACAGAGTTTCCACCTACGAGCAGTACTTC. Translating gives CASSPDRVSTYEQYF.

The chain has TRBV24-1 and TRBJ1-2; 8 bases are shared with TRBD1. With 11 bases clipped from V and 4 bases from J, the junction kept 2 bases outside the gene matches. The CDR3 loop spans 11 amino acids. From germline, CDR1 is KGHDR and CDR2 SFDVKD. This chain's CDR3 is CAIGQGYGYTF. The DNA of the CDR3 is TGTGCCATAGGACAGGGCTATGGCTACACCTTC.

The count of this clone is one. The V and J genes are TRBV7-9 and TRBJ1-1; no definite D call. Trimming cost V 2 bases and J 8 bases, with 9 bases left between them. The CDR3 totals 12 residues. The germline CDR1 and CDR2 sequences are SEHNR and FQNEAQ (reference sequence). The CDR3 spells CASSLKQQEAFF. The CDR3 DNA is TGTGCCAGCAGCTTAAAACAGCAGGAAGCTTTCTTT.

V gene TRBV18 combines with J gene TRBJ1-1; possible D gene TRBD1, 6 bases. The CDR3 runs to 17 residues. V gave up 3 bases and J gave up 1 base, with 18 bases separating them. Per germline, CDR1 KGHSH and CDR2 LQKENI. The CDR3 here is CASSPSQGPSGNTEAFF. The CDR3 region has the DNA TGTGCCAGCTCACCGTCACAGGGTCCGAGCGGGAACACTGAAGCTTTCTTT.

This clone was recorded once. J is TRBJ2-1 and V is TRBV6-1; TRBD1 is a possible D gene (7 bases). The CDR3 length is 19 residues. Germline-derived CDR1 and CDR2 are MNHNS and SASEGT. Trimming shortened V by 3 bases and J by 2 bases, and 23 bases separated the two germline ends. The CDR3 is CASSDVRIGGRGAYNEQFF. CDR3 sequence (DNA): TGTGCCAGCAGTGATGTCCGTATAGGAGGCAGGGGGGCCTACAATGAGCAGTTCTTC.

Remarks on this clone: One junction end disagrees with the germline gene, perhaps due to a read error. The CDR3 protein is CATSRDTNTQYF. DNA of the CDR3: TGTGCCACCAGCAGAGACACAAATACGCAGTATTTT. This sequence joins TRBV15 and TRBJ2-3, with D hard to call. Germline V gives CDR1 LNHNV, CDR2 YYDKDF (reference sequence). The CDR3 has 12 amino acids.

Remarks on this clone: The junction departs from germline at one end; a sequencing error may be responsible. The rearrangement uses TRBV7-7 and TRBJ2-1; TRBD2 matches at 8 bases. The CDR3 extends over 15 amino acids. CDR1 is SSHAT and CDR2 is FNYEAQ in the germline V gene (reference sequence). In DNA form, the CDR3 reads TGTGCTAGCAGCCCACGGGGGGGCTTCTACAATGAGCAGTTCTTC. Protein: CASSPRGGFYNEQFF.

The rearrangement joins TRBV19 to TRBJ2-2; TRBD1 is a possible D gene (5 bases). V gave up 2 bases and J gave up 6 bases, with 16 bases separating them. Germline V CDR1 and CDR2: LNHDA, SQIVND (reference sequence). The CDR3 has 16 amino acids. CDR3 in DNA: TGTGCCAGTAGTATAATGTTAAGACAGCGTTCCGGGGAGCTGTTTTTT. Protein sequence: CASSIMLRQRSGELFF.

The chain joins TRBV15 to TRBJ1-3; weak D call: TRBD1 (6 bases). The CDR3 sequence is 16 residues long. Germline values: CDR1 LNHNV, CDR2 YYDKDF (reference sequence). Trimming removed 5 bases from V and 0 bases from J, with 14 bases in between. CDR3: CATSLYRDLSGNTIYF. As DNA, the CDR3 is TGTGCCACCAGCTTGTACAGGGACCTCTCTGGAAACACCATATATTTT.

The chain carries TRBV3-1 (or the pseudogene TRBV3-2) and TRBJ1-5, with D maybe TRBD1 (5 bases). Germline-derived CDR1 and CDR2 are LGHDT and YNNKEL (reference sequence). V lost 1 base and J 7 bases, leaving 14 bases between the germline ends. There are 15 residues in the CDR3. CDR3 DNA: TGTGCCAGCAGCCAAGGGGGGATGGGGGGACAGCCCCAGCATTTT. Protein sequence: CASSQGGMGGQPQHF.

The V gene is TRBV3-1 (or the pseudogene TRBV3-2), the J gene TRBJ1-2, with D maybe TRBD1 (5 bases). Germline loops: CDR1 LGHDT, CDR2 YNNKEL (reference sequence). The V end was cut by 0 bases, the J end by 8 bases, with 10 bases between. The CDR3 extends over 13 amino acids. Here the CDR3 reads CASSQEQGLGYTF. The CDR3 DNA follows: TGTGCCAGCAGCCAAGAGCAGGGCTTGGGCTACACCTTC.

The V call is TRBV18, the J call TRBJ2-2; no clear D gene. Germline V CDR1 and CDR2: KGHSH, LQKENI. Deletions cut 0 bases from V and 5 bases from J, with 7 bases between. CDR3 length: 14 residues. The CDR3 DNA reads TGTGCCAGCTCACCACCAACACCGACCGGGGAGCTGTTTTTT. It yields the protein CASSPPTPTGELFF.

V usage is TRBV11-2 and J usage is TRBJ1-1; 9 bases match TRBD1. Germline loops: CDR1 SGHAT, CDR2 FQNNGV. The CDR3 runs to 16 residues. V dropped 5 bases and J dropped 0; count of bases not matched to a gene: 7. The CDR3 nucleotides read TGTGCCAGCAGCGTACAGGGGGCGAGGATGAACACTGAAGCTTTCTTT. This encodes CASSVQGARMNTEAFF.

The CDR3 sequence is CASREQAGTEAFF. In nucleotides, the CDR3 is TGCGCCAGCAGAGAGCAGGCGGGGACTGAAGCTTTCTTT. The chain has TRBV5-1 and TRBJ1-1; D not resolved. CDR1 SGHRS and CDR2 YFSETQ come from the germline V gene. The CDR3 spans 13 residues. Deletions cut 5 bases from V and 5 bases from J, with 13 bases between.

This chain joins TRBV5-1 and TRBJ1-2; TRBD1 is a possible D gene (5 bases). V was shortened by 1 base and J by 7 bases, with 11 bases between the two germline ends. The CDR3 length is 13 residues. Per germline, CDR1 SGHRS and CDR2 YFSETQ. Here the CDR3 reads CASSLFGGGGYTF. For the CDR3, the DNA is TGCGCCAGCAGCTTGTTTGGGGGAGGTGGCTACACCTTC.

This chain joins TRBV3-1 (or the pseudogene TRBV3-2) and TRBJ2-1; 8 bases line up with TRBD1. V lost 2 bases, J lost 4 bases, and 7 bases stayed unmatched. CDR1 is LGHDT, CDR2 YNNKEL, per germline (reference sequence). The CDR3 spans 16 residues. The DNA of the CDR3 is TGTGCCAGCAGCCAACGGACAGGGATCGTGTACAATGAGCAGTTCTTC. It translates to CASSQRTGIVYNEQFF.

The chain carries TRBV9 and TRBJ2-7, with 7 positions matching TRBD2. V lost 4 bases, J lost 7 bases, and 11 bases stayed unmatched. Germline loops: CDR1 SGDLS, CDR2 YYNGEE. The CDR3 totals 14 residues. CDR3 in DNA: TGTGCCAGCAGCCCCGGGGGGAGATGGGGGGAGCAGTACTTC. Its translation: CASSPGGRWGEQYF.

The J gene is TRBJ2-1, the V gene TRBV11-3, with a weak D call TRBD1 (6 bases). This CDR3 contains 17 residues. The ends were cut back, 2 bases at V and 6 bases at J, with 20 bases in the middle. Germline values: CDR1 SGHNT, CDR2 YENEEA. In DNA form, the CDR3 reads TGTGCCAGCAGCTTAAGATTTGGTCAGGGGTCGAGCAATGAGCAGTTCTTC. Residues: CASSLRFGQGSSNEQFF.

J is TRBJ1-1 and V is TRBV3-1 (or the pseudogene TRBV3-2); D is unclear. Deletions cut 5 bases from V and 4 bases from J, with 8 bases between. CDR1 and CDR2 (germline): LGHDT, YNNKEL (reference sequence). The CDR3 covers 12 residues. The CDR3 loop reads CASSARSTEAFF. The CDR3 DNA is TGTGCCAGCAGCGCCCGGAGCACTGAAGCTTTCTTT.

The V gene is TRBV11-2, the J gene TRBJ2-1; 9 bases are shared with TRBD1. The trim removed 5 bases at V and 10 bases at J, leaving 3 bases unmatched. The CDR3 sequence is 12 residues long. From germline, CDR1 is SGHAT and CDR2 FQNNGV. The CDR3 spells CASSGTGLEQFF. CDR3 nucleotides: TGTGCCAGCAGCGGGACAGGGCTGGAGCAGTTCTTC.

This clone was picked up a small number of times. The J gene is TRBJ1-5, the V gene TRBV27; D ambiguous. Germline lookup yields CDR1 MNHEY and CDR2 SMNVEV (reference sequence). V lost 5 bases and J 6 bases, leaving 17 bases between the germline ends. The CDR3 consists of 15 residues. CDR3 loop: CASSPRGGIGQPQHF. The DNA of the CDR3 is TGTGCCAGCAGTCCCCGAGGAGGGATCGGTCAGCCCCAGCATTTT.

CDR3 nucleotide sequence: TGTGCCAGCAGTGTTTCCGGGACAACCTATGGCTACACCTTC. The encoded protein is CASSVSGTTYGYTF. V usage is TRBV2 and J usage is TRBJ1-2; a weak D match, TRBD1 (6 bases). Germline CDR1 SNHLY, CDR2 FYNNEI. The CDR3 sequence is 14 residues long. The V end was cut by 4 bases, the J end by 4 bases, with 13 bases between.

This chain uses TRBV5-5 with TRBJ1-2; unclear D gene. The germline CDR1 and CDR2 sequences are SGHKS and YYEKEE (reference sequence). The ends were cut back, 2 bases at V and 4 bases at J, with 9 bases in the middle. There are 13 residues in the CDR3. CDR3 in amino acids: CASSFRLSYGYTF. The CDR3 DNA sequence: TGTGCCAGCAGCTTCAGACTGAGCTATGGCTACACCTTC.